This T cell receptor (beta chain) stems from a study of cytomegalovirus exposure and HLA in healthy donors. The study's findings and limits: A later analysis found that most CMV-associated TCR beta chains appeared HLA-restricted. Some TCR beta chains (approximately 180 of them) were listed as cytomegalovirus-associated. Reports credit the classifier with highly specific, highly sensitive diagnosis of cytomegalovirus status. Relative to the roughly 690-donor mean, N-insertions were reportedly fewer in an Asian-associated ancestry cluster in a later analysis.

Primers: 60 Vbeta forward and 13 Jbeta reverse. Sequenced by immunoSEQ multiplex PCR; TCRdb stores in-frame clones only, minus some. Among 150,000 to 200,000 clones listed, around 81% were seen once. The CDR3 runs to 14 residues. From germline, CDR1 is MNHEY and CDR2 SMNVEV (reference sequence). The V and J ends lost 7 bases and 7 bases, in that order; junction bases with no gene match: 9. About this clone: Its matching antigen is unknown.

The chain links TRBV27 to TRBJ2-2; 7 nucleotides align to TRBD2. Sample: PBMCs. This sequence originates from a woman younger than 35 in good health and CMV-seropositive. CDR3 in DNA: TGTGCCAGCACTACCGGGGGGTGGAACGGGGAGCTGTTTTTT. Translating it yields CASTTGGWNGELFF.